This section outlines one TCR beta chain sequence together with its context. TCRdb processed the RT-PCR reads anew with MiXCR; each CDR3 protein has one entry. The table lists about 700,000 distinct CDR3 sequences, 13% to 15% of them singletons. This receptor was obtained from a female donor in good health, serving as a healthy control. The sequenced sample was memory CD4+ T cells from blood.

Here the CDR3 reads CASSLASASGSGNTIYF. CDR3 nucleotide sequence: TGTGCCAGCAGCTTGGCCTCGGCAAGCGGGTCTGGAAACACCATATATTTT. The chain links TRBV5-4 to TRBJ1-3; D gene uncertain. The CDR3 contains 17 residues. Trimming stripped 0 bases from V and 1 base from J, with 14 bases between. Looked up from germline, CDR1 is SGHNT and CDR2 is YYREEE (reference sequence).